The 24 T cell receptor beta chains below come from one sample, sequenced in a study of blood T cell repertoires in COVID-19 (dated by TCRdb to the early 2020s). The receptor library was made with the immunoSEQ multiplex PCR assay. Held by TCRdb, this immuneACCESS table contains in-frame sequences only and omits some clones. Under half of the omission traces to an unresolved V gene where checked; the cause of the rest is unknown. The sample table holds around 200,000 clones, of which around four fifths were seen once. About 5.7% of the sample is in the top ten clones. What was sequenced was peripheral blood. The receptors here all came from a woman between 40 and 55 years old with acute or convalescent COVID-19.

This chain connects TRBV27 to TRBJ2-1; TRBD2 matches at 7 bases. The junction had 8 bases not matched to a gene; V was cut back by 2 bases and J by 4 bases. The CDR3 runs to 16 residues. Germline V gene data show CDR1 as MNHEY and CDR2 as SMNVEV (reference sequence). For the CDR3, the DNA is TGTGCCAGCAGTTTACCAGCGGGCGGGGGATACAATGAGCAGTTCTTC. Residues: CASSLPAGGGYNEQFF.

This clone was recorded only once. The chain carries TRBV19 and TRBJ1-6, with TRBD1 as a possible D gene (5 bases). The germline CDR1 and CDR2 sequences are LNHDA and SQIVND (reference sequence). The CDR3 has 16 amino acids. V gave up 3 bases and J gave up 9 bases, with 18 bases separating them. The CDR3 is CASSINVGRASSPLHF. The CDR3 DNA reads as TGTGCCAGTAGTATTAATGTCGGCAGGGCAAGTTCACCCCTCCACTTT.

The chain employs TRBV6-5 and TRBJ2-3; 7 positions agree with TRBD2. V gave up 8 bases and J gave up 4 bases; unmatched junction bases: 12. Germline V lookup: CDR1 MNHEY, CDR2 SVGAGI. The CDR3 contains 15 residues. CDR3 amino acids: CASRGERRGSDTQYF. The CDR3 nucleotides read TGTGCCAGCCGGGGGGAAAGGAGGGGCTCAGATACGCAGTATTTT.

V and J are TRBV7-9 and TRBJ1-1, with D possibly TRBD1 on 5 matching bases. The germline CDR1 and CDR2 sequences are SEHNR and FQNEAQ (reference sequence). The CDR3 has 16 residues. Deletions cut 5 bases from V and 7 bases from J, with 23 bases between. The CDR3 DNA follows: TGTGCCAGCAGCCAGGGCAGTATCCCAACGCCATTTGAAGCTTTCTTT. This gives the protein CASSQGSIPTPFEAFF. Full variable domain (remainder filled in from reference TRBV7-9 and TRBJ1-1): DTGVSQNPRHKITKRGQNVTFRCDPISEHNRLYWYRQTLGQGPEFLTYFQNEAQLEKSRLLSDRFSAERPKGSFSTLEIQRTEQGDSAMYLCASSQGSIPTPFEAFFGQGTRLTVV.

This sequence joins TRBV10-3 and TRBJ1-4; a possible D gene is TRBD1 (5 bases). This CDR3 contains 15 residues. V was shortened by 6 bases and J by 4 bases, with 15 bases between the two germline ends. Per germline, CDR1 ENHRY and CDR2 SYGVKD. CDR3 nucleotide sequence: TGTGCCATCAGAAAGACAGCGAACATTAATGAAAAACTGTTTTTT. Translated: CAIRKTANINEKLFF.

The gene calls are TRBV2 and TRBJ2-7; no firm D call. There are 10 residues in the CDR3. Germline V gene data show CDR1 as SNHLY and CDR2 as FYNNEI. Between the trimmed V and J ends, which lost 6 bases and 10 bases, there was a span of 10 bases. The CDR3 bases are TGTGCCAGCAGCGCTGGCTTACAGTACTTC. Amino acid sequence: CASSAGLQYF.

This clone showed up just a few times. This chain uses TRBV29-1 with TRBJ2-1, with TRBD2 matching over 11 bases. This CDR3 contains 16 residues. The J segment lost 7 bases and the V segment lost 0 bases, leaving 8 bases of the junction unmatched. The V gene's germline CDR1 is SQVTM and CDR2 ANQGSEA. CDR3 in DNA: TGCAGCGTTGAAGATCTTAGCGGGGGGGCCAGTAATGAGCAGTTCTTC. Translation: CSVEDLSGGASNEQFF.

The V call is TRBV18, the J call TRBJ2-5, with a weak D call TRBD1 (6 bases). V was cut by 1 base and J by 0 bases, with 9 bases left in between. The CDR3 covers 15 residues. Germline V lookup: CDR1 KGHSH, CDR2 LQKENI. The CDR3 is CASSPRNRDQETQYF. CDR3 nucleotides: TGTGCCAGCTCACCACGAAACAGGGACCAAGAGACCCAGTACTTC.

This chain links TRBV10-3 with TRBJ2-3; D ambiguous. The germline CDR1 and CDR2 sequences are ENHRY and SYGVKD. Trimming left V 4 bases short and J 5 bases short, with 10 bases between. The CDR3 loop spans 13 amino acids. Here the CDR3 DNA reads TGTGCCATCAGTGTCCGACTGGGAGATACGCAGTATTTT. Protein sequence: CAISVRLGDTQYF.

This clone was recorded once. This chain joins TRBV25-1 and TRBJ1-2, with 12 bases that match TRBD1. Germline V gives CDR1 MGHDK, CDR2 SYGVNS. The CDR3 is 14 residues long. J gave up 6 bases and V 8 bases, and 7 bases lay outside the gene matches. Here the CDR3 DNA reads TGTGCCAGCGTCGGGACAGGGGGCTCCGATGGCTACACCTTC. This gives the protein CASVGTGGSDGYTF.

The chain combines TRBV23-1 with TRBJ2-1, with 7 nucleotides matching TRBD2. TRBV23-1 is filed as an ORF, its function uncertain. The CDR3 runs to 16 residues. V trimming: 0 bases; J trimming: 5 bases; junction bases outside the gene matches: 7. CDR3 nucleotide sequence: TGCGCCAGCAGTCAATCCGCGGGGGTTATGGACAATGAGCAGTTCTTC. This gives the protein CASSQSAGVMDNEQFF.

This CDR3 reads CASSLYPSNSPLHF. DNA for the CDR3: TGTGCCAGCAGTCTCTACCCCTCTAATTCACCCCTCCACTTT. The chain combines TRBV6-6 with TRBJ1-6, with D unresolved. CDR1 MNHNY and CDR2 SVGAGI come from the germline V gene (reference sequence). The CDR3 is 14 amino acids. V was trimmed by 5 bases and J by 6 bases, leaving 11 bases between them.

This clone was detected once. The chain couples TRBV6-6 to TRBJ1-2, with D perhaps matching TRBD1 (5 bases). V was trimmed by 11 bases and J by 4 bases, leaving 17 bases between them. Looked up from germline, CDR1 is MNHNY and CDR2 is SVGAGI (reference sequence). The CDR3 totals 13 residues. The CDR3 DNA reads TGTGCCGCCTACCCTGGGGGGATCTATGGCTACACCTTC. Translated: CAAYPGGIYGYTF.

The table lists this clone with a count of one. This chain links TRBV27 with TRBJ1-2; D is undetermined. Germline V CDR1 and CDR2: MNHEY, SMNVEV (reference sequence). CDR3 size: 13 residues. The V end lost 2 bases, the J end lost 2 bases, and 6 bases lay between the germline ends. This chain's CDR3 is CASSLGQNYGYTF. DNA of the CDR3: TGTGCCAGCAGTTTAGGCCAGAACTATGGCTACACCTTC.

V is TRBV9 and J is TRBJ2-1, with 15 bases lining up with TRBD2. This CDR3 is 17 amino acids long. Germline V gene sequence: CDR1 SGDLS, CDR2 YYNGEE. J lost 8 bases, V lost 4 bases, and 10 bases had no gene match. CDR3 in amino acids: CASSSWSGTSGRHEQFF. In DNA form, the CDR3 reads TGTGCCAGCAGCTCCTGGTCCGGGACTAGCGGGAGGCATGAGCAGTTCTTC.

The rearrangement joins TRBV3-1 (or the pseudogene TRBV3-2) to TRBJ2-4; 7 nucleotides align to TRBD2. The junction had 7 bases not matched to a gene; V was cut back by 4 bases and J by 7 bases. The germline V gene has CDR1 LGHDT and CDR2 YNNKEL (reference sequence). This CDR3 is built from 14 residues. CDR3 DNA sequence: TGTGCCAGCAGCCCTATGGGAGGGTTGAACATTCAGTACTTC. It codes for CASSPMGGLNIQYF.

The chain carries TRBV4-1 and TRBJ2-5, with unresolved D. The CDR3 loop spans 14 amino acids. The germline gives CDR1 MGHRA, CDR2 YSYEKL. Trimming removed 0 bases from V and 2 bases from J, with 7 bases in between. The CDR3 here is CASSQEGTQETQYF. CDR3 bases: TGCGCCAGCAGCCAAGAGGGCACTCAAGAGACCCAGTACTTC.

CDR3 protein: CASSPEARGPWSYNEQFF. The DNA for the CDR3 is TGTGCCAGCTCACCGGAAGCAAGGGGGCCCTGGTCCTACAATGAGCAGTTCTTC. This chain joins TRBV18 and TRBJ2-1; TRBD1 aligns across 7 bases. The CDR3 is 18 amino acids. Germline V CDR1 and CDR2: KGHSH, LQKENI. V gave up 3 bases and J gave up 1 base; unmatched junction bases: 12.

The CDR3 protein is CASSGGEQYF. In DNA, the CDR3 is TGTGCCAGCAGTGGAGGAGAGCAGTACTTC. This chain connects TRBV28 to TRBJ2-7; D might be TRBD2 (5 bases). Germline V gene data show CDR1 as MDHEN and CDR2 as SYDVKM. The V end lost 5 bases, the J end lost 7 bases, and 6 bases lay between the germline ends. The CDR3 length is 10 residues.

This chain uses TRBV3-1 (or the pseudogene TRBV3-2) with TRBJ2-7; TRBD1 aligns across 7 bases. Germline CDR1 LGHDT, CDR2 YNNKEL (reference sequence). This CDR3 contains 14 residues. Trimming cost V 2 bases and J 0 bases; bases outside gene matches: 1. DNA for the CDR3: TGTGCCAGCAGCCAATACAGGGGCTCCTACGAGCAGTACTTC. It yields the protein CASSQYRGSYEQYF.

V usage is TRBV29-1 and J usage is TRBJ1-2, with TRBD1 matching 9 bases. This CDR3 contains 13 residues. V dropped 7 bases and J dropped 3; count of bases not matched to a gene: 6. The germline V gene has CDR1 SQVTM and CDR2 ANQGSEA. The CDR3 sequence: CSDIQGADYGYTF. As DNA, the CDR3 is TGCAGCGACATACAGGGGGCTGACTATGGCTACACCTTC.

The CDR3 DNA is TGTGCCAGCAGCTTACAAGGGGGCCACACAGATACGCAGTATTTT. It codes for CASSLQGGHTDTQYF. The rearrangement links TRBV9 to TRBJ2-3; TRBD1 aligns across 7 bases. V lost 4 bases and J lost 2; bases outside the gene matches: 7. This CDR3 has 15 amino acids. Germline V gene data show CDR1 as SGDLS and CDR2 as YYNGEE.

This clone was seen a handful of times. The gene calls are TRBV13 and TRBJ1-2; 9 bases line up with TRBD1. The CDR3 covers 17 residues. Germline V lookup: CDR1 PRHDT, CDR2 FYEKMQ (reference sequence). V shed 4 bases and J 4 bases; nucleotides not matched to a gene: 13. The CDR3 DNA is TGTGCCAGCAGCTCCCAAACAGGGGGCGAAAGCTTCTATGGCTACACCTTC. Protein sequence: CASSSQTGGESFYGYTF.

The chain has TRBV2 and TRBJ2-2; tentative D call: TRBD2 (5 bases). Germline-derived CDR1 and CDR2 are SNHLY and FYNNEI. This CDR3 contains 16 residues. V dropped 0 bases and J dropped 8 bases, with 16 bases sitting between them. The CDR3: CASSEARTRRRGELFF. CDR3 bases: TGTGCCAGCAGTGAAGCAAGAACCCGGAGGAGGGGGGAGCTGTTTTTT.